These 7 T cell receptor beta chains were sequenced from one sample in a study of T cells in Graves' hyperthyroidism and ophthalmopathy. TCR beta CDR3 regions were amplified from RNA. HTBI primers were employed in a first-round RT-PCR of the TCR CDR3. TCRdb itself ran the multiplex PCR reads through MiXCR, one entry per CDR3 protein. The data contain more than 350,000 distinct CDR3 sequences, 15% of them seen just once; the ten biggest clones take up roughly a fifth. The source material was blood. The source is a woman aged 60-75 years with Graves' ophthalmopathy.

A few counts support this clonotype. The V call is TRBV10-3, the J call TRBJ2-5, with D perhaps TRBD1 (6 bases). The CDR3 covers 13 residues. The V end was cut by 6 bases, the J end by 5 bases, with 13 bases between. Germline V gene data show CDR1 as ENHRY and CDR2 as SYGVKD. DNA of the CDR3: TGTGCCATCAGGGAACAGGGTCGGGAGACCCAGTACTTC. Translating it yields CAIREQGRETQYF.

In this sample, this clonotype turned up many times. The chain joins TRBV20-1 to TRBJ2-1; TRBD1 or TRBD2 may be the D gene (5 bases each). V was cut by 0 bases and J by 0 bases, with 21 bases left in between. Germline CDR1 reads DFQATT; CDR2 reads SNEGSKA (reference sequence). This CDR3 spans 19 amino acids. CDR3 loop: CSARDRPTGPLNSYNEQFF. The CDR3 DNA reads TGCAGTGCTAGAGATAGGCCCACGGGGCCCCTTAACTCCTACAATGAGCAGTTCTTC.

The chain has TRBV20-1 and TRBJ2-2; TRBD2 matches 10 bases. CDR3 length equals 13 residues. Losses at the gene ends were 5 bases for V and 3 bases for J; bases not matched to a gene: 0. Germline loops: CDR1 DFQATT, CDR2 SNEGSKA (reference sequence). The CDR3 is CSALAGDTGELFF. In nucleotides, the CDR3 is TGCAGTGCTCTAGCGGGGGACACCGGGGAGCTGTTTTTT.

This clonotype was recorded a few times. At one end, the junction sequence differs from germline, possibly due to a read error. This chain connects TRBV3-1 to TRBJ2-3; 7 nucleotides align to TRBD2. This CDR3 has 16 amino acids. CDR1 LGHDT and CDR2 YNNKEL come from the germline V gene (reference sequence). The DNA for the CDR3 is TGTGCCGGCAGCCAACCTAGCGGATCTAGCACAGATACGCAGTATTTT. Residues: CAGSQPSGSSTDTQYF.

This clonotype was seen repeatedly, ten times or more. In nucleotides, the CDR3 is TGTGCCAGCAGCCCACGGGGAGCGGGAGGGCCGGAGACCCAGTACTTC. Amino acid sequence: CASSPRGAGGPETQYF. The chain links TRBV11-2 to TRBJ2-5, with 10 positions matching TRBD2. The CDR3 has 16 residues. Germline lookup yields CDR1 SGHAT and CDR2 FQNNGV. Losses at the gene ends were 5 bases for V and 5 bases for J; bases not matched to a gene: 11.

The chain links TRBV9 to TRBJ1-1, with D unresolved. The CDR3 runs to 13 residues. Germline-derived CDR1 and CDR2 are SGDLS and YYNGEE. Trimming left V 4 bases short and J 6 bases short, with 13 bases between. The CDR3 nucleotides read TGTGCCAGCAGCCCCCGGACTGTCGCTGAAGCTTTCTTT. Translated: CASSPRTVAEAFF.

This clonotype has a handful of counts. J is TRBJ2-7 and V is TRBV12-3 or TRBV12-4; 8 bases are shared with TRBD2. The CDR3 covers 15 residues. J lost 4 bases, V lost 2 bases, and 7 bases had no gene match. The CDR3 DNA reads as TGTGCCAGCAGTTTACTGGCTAGCGGGTCTTACGAGCAGTACTTC. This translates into CASSLLASGSYEQYF.